This T cell receptor (beta chain) was sequenced for a study of blood T cells in healthy people across ages (dated by TCRdb to between 2015 and 2016). As for the study more broadly: Template switching captured roughly one uniquely barcoded TCR beta cDNA molecule per two T cells in model experiments. The study analyzed two additional independent replicas of 1 million unique cDNA reads from the same blood draw for two donors, one aged 18 to 30 and one aged 80 or older. To track age-related changes in TCR beta repertoire diversity, the study relied on deep sequencing normalized with unique cDNA molecular identifiers. The donors were divided into four age groups: young (average around 16 years), middle-aged (roughly 40), aged (around 67) and long-lived (82). To avoid experimental bias, donors of different ages were spread randomly across the sequencing lanes. Study-level results and caveats: The percentage of naive T cells measured by flow cytometry correlated strongly with observed TCR beta diversity. Observed TCR beta diversity per million T cells fell roughly linearly with age, and a significant reduction was already apparent by age around 40. Total diversity estimates from one million sequenced T cells were considered lower bounds and underestimates. Compared with the aged group, more naive CD4+ T cells, fewer expanded clones and increased TCR diversity were shown by the long-lived group, suggesting age selection. Bulk unsorted PBMC profiling prevented conclusive comparison of naive and antigen-experienced compartments. Because donor CMV infection status was unknown, age-related changes in expanded clonotypes were potentially confounded.

Library prep was done by 5' RACE. Sequencing was performed on an Illumina HiSeq 2500. The second PCR ran for roughly 7 to 12 cycles and used a J-beta primer mix along with a sample-barcoded 5' primer. A template-switch 5' adaptor carrying 12 random nucleotides introduced a unique molecular identifier onto each TCR beta cDNA molecule. At least 2.5 million CDR3-containing paired-end reads were obtained from each sample. All of the RNA was converted into first-strand cDNA using the Mint cDNA synthesis kit, with a TRBC-specific oligonucleotide serving as the primer. Following uracil-DNA glycosylase treatment, a first 18-cycle PCR with universal primers M1SS and BC2_uni_R was performed on all cDNA. The authors processed their data as follows. For normalization, 1 million high-quality reads, each with a distinct molecular identifier, were randomly selected from each sample. Instead of being binned into consensus sequences, reads with shared molecular identifiers were discarded. MiTCR, with a Q25 quality threshold and the strictest error-elimination algorithm, was used for CDR3 identification, clonotype clustering and error correction. A nonparametric unseen species model with Euler transformation was used to estimate a lower bound on total TCR beta diversity. TCRdb itself trimmed the public reads at Q25 with fastp, ran MiXCR and retained productive beta chains. Duplicate CDR3 protein sequences are folded into a single record with the most common DNA and genes. These V and J calls rely on TCRdb rather than the paper's analysis. In all, the sample holds around 870,000 distinct CDR3 sequences, and less than 35% of those were seen once. Around a sixth of the sample rests with the top ten.

Deletion took 0 bases off V and 5 bases off J, with a span of 8 bases between the germline ends. The CDR3 starts with the cysteine, ends with the phenylalanine, and has 13 residues. Of the read, only the CDR3 DNA is kept; its 39 bases are in frame from base 1. CDR1 and CDR2 are read off the germline V gene as SGDLS and YYNGEE. The roughly 42 donors, aged about 6 to 95 years, were systemically healthy Caucasian individuals from Russia. Approximately 9.3 milliliters of peripheral blood were collected from each donor into EDTA-treated Vacutainer tubes. PBMCs were isolated by Ficoll-Paque density-gradient centrifugation, with at least 6.5 million obtained per sample. Total RNA was extracted from PBMCs with Trizol reagent, with at least 5 micrograms obtained per sample. Naive CD45RAhigh/CD27high T cell percentages were measured by flow cytometry on a PBMC aliquot from every donor. Note on this clonotype: Which antigen it targets is not known. Base qualities are not provided; no much larger clone lies one nucleotide away.

Sequenced sample: blood. This clonotype was obtained from a woman of 80 years or more in good health. This chain is built from TRBV9 and TRBJ1-1; the D gene is perhaps TRBD1, on 5 matching bases. The CDR3 corresponds to CASSVGAGTEAFF. The nucleotides are TGTGCCAGCAGCGTAGGAGCAGGGACTGAAGCTTTCTTT.